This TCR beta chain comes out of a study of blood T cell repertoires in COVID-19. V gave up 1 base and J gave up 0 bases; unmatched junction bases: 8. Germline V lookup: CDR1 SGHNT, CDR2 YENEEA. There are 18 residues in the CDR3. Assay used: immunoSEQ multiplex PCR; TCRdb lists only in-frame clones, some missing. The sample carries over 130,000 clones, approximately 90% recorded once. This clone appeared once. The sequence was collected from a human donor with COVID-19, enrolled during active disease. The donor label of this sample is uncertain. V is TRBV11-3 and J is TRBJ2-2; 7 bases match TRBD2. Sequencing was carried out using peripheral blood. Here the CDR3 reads CASSLGPPGTTNTGELFF. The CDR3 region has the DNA TGTGCCAGCAGCTTAGGCCCCCCCGGGACTACGAACACCGGGGAGCTGTTTTTT.